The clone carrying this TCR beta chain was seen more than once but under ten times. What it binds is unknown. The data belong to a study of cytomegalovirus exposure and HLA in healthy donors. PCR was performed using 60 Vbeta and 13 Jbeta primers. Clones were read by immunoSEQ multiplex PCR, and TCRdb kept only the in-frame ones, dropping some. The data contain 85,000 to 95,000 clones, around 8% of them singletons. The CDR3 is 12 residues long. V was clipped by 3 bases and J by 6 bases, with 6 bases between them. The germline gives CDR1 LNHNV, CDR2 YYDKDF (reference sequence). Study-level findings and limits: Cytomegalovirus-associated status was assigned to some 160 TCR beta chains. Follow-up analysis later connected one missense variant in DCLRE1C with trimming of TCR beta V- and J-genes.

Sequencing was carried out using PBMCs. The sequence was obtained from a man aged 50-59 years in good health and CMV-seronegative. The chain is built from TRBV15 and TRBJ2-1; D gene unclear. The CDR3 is CATSRWPNEQFF. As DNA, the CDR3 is TGTGCCACCAGCAGGTGGCCCAATGAGCAGTTCTTC.